These T cell receptor beta chains were read from a single sample in a study of shared clonotypes between healthy human individuals. Produced via immunoSEQ multiplex PCR; TCRdb's table is partial and in-frame only. The profile shows fewer than 850,000 clones, 90% of them singletons. The sample was memory CD8+ T cells from PBMCs. Source of these receptors: a man aged 18 to 30 in good health. Some clones in this sample may be carry-over from other donors' samples. Each CDR3 is given with its conserved first and last residue. Each record gives: clone size, D gene, V gene, J gene, CDR3 DNA, CDR3 protein. A D gene is named only where the DNA matches it firmly. The size of a clone is reported for some rows only, either as once, few or many, or as a class for expanded clones.

size: -
D: TRBD1
V: TRBV27
J: TRBJ1-1
DNA: TGTGCCAGCACCTGGGGGACAGGAAACACTGAAGCTTTCTTT
CDR3: CASTWGTGNTEAFF

size: -
D: TRBD1
V: TRBV7-9
J: TRBJ2-1
DNA: TGTGCCAGCACCGCGACAGGGTTATTCAATGAGCAGTTCTTC
CDR3: CASTATGLFNEQFF

size: few
D: -
V: TRBV19
J: TRBJ2-1
DNA: TGTGCCAGTACACCCGCAGGGTACAATGAGCAGTTCTTC
CDR3: CASTPAGYNEQFF

size: -
D: TRBD2
V: TRBV2
J: TRBJ2-3
DNA: TGTGCCAGCAGTTTCCAACGACTAGCAGAGAGCACAGATACGCAGTATTTT
CDR3: CASSFQRLAESTDTQYF

size: once
D: TRBD2
V: TRBV7-9
J: TRBJ2-7
DNA: TGTGCCAGCAGCTTTTCTAGCGGGAGGTGGATATACGAGCAGTACTTC
CDR3: CASSFSSGRWIYEQYF

size: -
D: -
V: TRBV6-1
J: TRBJ2-1
DNA: TGTGCCAGCACTCCAATACCGGAGGGGTACAATGAGCAGTTCTTC
CDR3: CASTPIPEGYNEQFF

size: -
D: TRBD1
V: TRBV7-9
J: TRBJ2-7
DNA: TGTGCCAGCAGCTTAAGGGACAGGGATCCCTACGAGCAGTACTTC
CDR3: CASSLRDRDPYEQYF

size: -
D: -
V: TRBV28
J: TRBJ2-7
DNA: TGTGCCAGCAGCGCGGTCGTCTACGAGCAGTACTTC
CDR3: CASSAVVYEQYF

size: -
D: -
V: TRBV19
J: TRBJ1-5
DNA: TGTGCCAGTAGTATTGCCGGGGATAGCAATCAGCCCCAGCATTTT
CDR3: CASSIAGDSNQPQHF

size: -
D: -
V: TRBV2
J: TRBJ2-7
DNA: TGTGCCAGCAGTGAAATGGTTCATCGGGAGCAGTACTTC
CDR3: CASSEMVHREQYF

size: once
D: TRBD1
V: TRBV28
J: TRBJ2-1
DNA: TGTGCCAGCAGTTTAGGGCGCAGGGGGCGGTTCAATGAGCAGTTCTTC
CDR3: CASSLGRRGRFNEQFF

size: -
D: TRBD1
V: TRBV27
J: TRBJ2-7
DNA: TGTGCCAGCAGTTCAGGACAGGGGGTTGCGTACGAGCAGTACTTC
CDR3: CASSSGQGVAYEQYF

size: -
D: -
V: TRBV6-5
J: TRBJ1-1
DNA: TGTGCCAGCACACACGCTAGGAACGCGAACACTGAAGCTTTCTTT
CDR3: CASTHARNANTEAFF

size: -
D: -
V: TRBV30
J: TRBJ1-3
DNA: TGTGCCTCCCACCCCCAGGGGAGAAACACCATATATTTT
CDR3: CASHPQGRNTIYF

size: -
D: -
V: TRBV4-1
J: TRBJ2-3
DNA: TGCGCCAGCAGCGAAGTGGGCGATGGTACGCAGTATTTT
CDR3: CASSEVGDGTQYF

size: -
D: -
V: TRBV28
J: TRBJ1-2
DNA: TGTGCCAGCAGCTGGGGGGCGGGACTGGAAGGCTACACCTTC
CDR3: CASSWGAGLEGYTF

size: -
D: -
V: TRBV19
J: TRBJ2-7
DNA: TGTGCCAGTCGGGAGACAGGACCCTCCTACGAGCAGTACTTC
CDR3: CASRETGPSYEQYF